The T cell receptor beta chain under discussion was sequenced for a study of vaccination effects on CD4 cells after COVID-19. With respect to this clone: Its antigen is currently unknown.

Generated by immunoSEQ multiplex PCR, the TCRdb table keeps only in-frame clones and is missing some. The sample has approximately 38,000 clones, under 70% seen once. The culture ran for roughly ten days before CD4+ T cells were isolated. Each participant was given two doses of one vaccine (BNT162b2 or mRNA-1273). CDR1 SGHTS and CDR2 YDEGEE come from the germline V gene. The ends were cut back, 4 bases at V and 1 base at J, with 8 bases in the middle. The CDR3 extends over 14 amino acids. The V and J genes are TRBV5-8 and TRBJ2-2; D is possibly TRBD1 (5 bases). The sequenced sample was CD4+ T cells from PBMCs cultured without peptide, obtained after COVID-19 vaccination. This TCR was sampled from a human donor who received a COVID-19 vaccine. The CDR3 DNA follows: TGTGCCAGCAGCCCAGGACAGAACACCGGGGAGCTGTTTTTT. Translating it yields CASSPGQNTGELFF.